This TCR beta chain was recorded in a study of graft-versus-host responses after intestinal transplantation. Study information: All recipients were given anti-thymocyte globulin induction, and tacrolimus and steroids were then administered for 3 to 4 years.

The starting material, graft tissue, was processed to release intraepithelial and lamina propria lymphocytes. Only one count was recorded for this clone. Its specificity is unknown. Study-wide points: Recipient marrow harbored GvH clones, some of which surfaced first in ileum or blood.

Sequencing used immunoSEQ multiplex PCR; TCRdb keeps in-frame clones, though not all of them. Of about 6,000 clones listed, roughly 80% are singletons. The CDR3 runs 13 residues. Germline V gives CDR1 MRHNA, CDR2 SNTAGT. V shed 2 bases and J shed 7 bases, with 8 bases lying between them. This material consisted of ileum tissue, taken less than 240 days after intestinal transplant. The sequence was collected from a human patient who received an intestinal transplant, so some T cells may come from the graft donor. The chain links TRBV6-4 to TRBJ2-2; D call uncertain. The CDR3 DNA sequence: TGTGCCAGCAGTGACAGGGATAACGGGGAGCTGTTTTTT. Its protein is CASSDRDNGELFF.